This T cell receptor (beta chain) was identified in a study of blood T cell repertoires in COVID-19. Sequencing used immunoSEQ multiplex PCR; TCRdb keeps in-frame clones, though not all of them. Among roughly 260,000 clones, approximately 83% were seen once, and the ten largest hold about 1.9%. Trimming removed 5 bases at V and 5 bases at J, with 15 bases between. The CDR3 has 15 amino acids. Germline-derived CDR1 and CDR2 are MGHRA and YSYEKL. This rearrangement joins TRBV4-1 to TRBJ2-2; D is perhaps TRBD2 (5 bases). Sequences were obtained from PBMCs or T cells enriched from blood (not recorded which). This sequence was found in a woman between 45 and 65 years old who had recovered from COVID-19. CDR3 nucleotide sequence: TGCGCCAGCAGCTCCTCTAGCTTAGGAACCGGGGAGCTGTTTTTT. This codes for CASSSSSLGTGELFF.